The 16 T cell receptor beta chains presented below share a single source sample, sequenced in a study of PD-1 blockade in classical Hodgkin lymphoma. As for time point: cycle 4 day 1 (C4D1), after 5 to 7 weeks of nivolumab. There was relapse after autologous stem cell transplantation in every patient, and there was variation in brentuximab vedotin exposure. Using immunoSEQ multiplex PCR, the repertoire was profiled, and TCRdb retains in-frame clones only, with some absent. The sample records under 25,000 clones, 81% being singletons. This specimen was peripheral blood mononuclear cells (PBMCs), taken before the fourth cycle of nivolumab. These receptors originate from a human donor with classical Hodgkin lymphoma.

The rearrangement links TRBV15 to TRBJ1-6; D not certain. V lost 9 bases and J lost 0, with 12 bases in between. The CDR3 totals 15 residues. Germline loops: CDR1 LNHNV, CDR2 YYDKDF (reference sequence). The CDR3 DNA follows: TGTGCCACTCGGGCGGGGAGCTCCTATAATTCACCCCTCCACTTT. Translated: CATRAGSSYNSPLHF.

This rearrangement joins TRBV7-2 to TRBJ2-3, with TRBD2 identical over 10 bases. CDR1 is SGHTA, CDR2 FQGNSA, per germline. V was clipped by 5 bases and J by 1 base; unmatched bases: 6. The CDR3 covers 16 residues. Written as DNA, the CDR3 is TGTGCCAGCAGCGCCCTCACTAGCGGGGGCACAGATACGCAGTATTTT. It codes for CASSALTSGGTDTQYF.

CDR3 amino acids: CASSNEPRPGEQFF. CDR3 DNA sequence: TGTGCCAGCAGCAACGAGCCCCGTCCGGGTGAGCAGTTCTTC. V and J are TRBV21-1 and TRBJ2-1; the table assigns TRBD2, which was not confirmed against the DNA. TRBV21-1 counts as a pseudogene. This CDR3 contains 14 residues.

In this sample, this clone turned up once. The chain uses TRBV2 and TRBJ2-7; D tentatively fits TRBD1 or TRBD2 (5 bases each). This CDR3 is built from 14 residues. CDR1 and CDR2 (germline): SNHLY, FYNNEI. V was shortened by 7 bases and J by 2 bases, with 15 bases between the two germline ends. The CDR3, as DNA: TGTGCCAGCACTCCGGGATCAGGGCCCTACGAGCAGTACTTC. It yields the protein CASTPGSGPYEQYF.

The V gene is TRBV13, the J gene TRBJ1-4, with a tentative D call TRBD1 (6 bases). This CDR3 region has 17 residues. CDR1 is PRHDT and CDR2 is FYEKMQ in the germline V gene (reference sequence). Trimming left V 2 bases short and J 5 bases short, with 18 bases between. In nucleotides, the CDR3 is TGTGCCAGCAGCTTAAATCCCCAAACAGGGTCAAATGAAAAACTGTTTTTT. Translated: CASSLNPQTGSNEKLFF.

The chain's CDR3 is CASSFVGNGSPLHF. The DNA of the CDR3 is TGTGCCAGCAGCTTCGTAGGGAACGGCTCACCCCTCCACTTT. The J gene is TRBJ1-6, the V gene TRBV11-2; no definite D call. The CDR3 is 14 residues long. Deletions cut 3 bases from V and 10 bases from J, with 13 bases between. The germline V gene encodes CDR1 SGHAT and CDR2 FQNNGV.

The chain combines TRBV5-1 with TRBJ2-3; no clear D. The CDR3 length is 15 residues. The germline V gene has CDR1 SGHRS and CDR2 YFSETQ. The V and J ends lost 0 bases and 1 base respectively, with 9 bases between them. Here the CDR3 reads CASSLAGMRTDTQYF. The CDR3, as DNA: TGCGCCAGCAGCTTGGCCGGAATGCGCACAGATACGCAGTATTTT.

The chain couples TRBV7-6 to TRBJ1-2; TRBD1 matches 8 bases. In germline, CDR1 is SGHVS, CDR2 FNYEAQ. J gave up 3 bases and V 4 bases, and 7 bases lay outside the gene matches. The CDR3 is 15 residues long. The CDR3 nucleotides are TGTGCCAGCAGCTCTCGACAGGGGACCGACTATGGCTACACCTTC. Translation: CASSSRQGTDYGYTF.

The V gene is TRBV13, the J gene TRBJ2-7; D perhaps matches TRBD1 (6 bases). The CDR3 spans 12 residues. V was pared by 4 bases and J by 7 bases, with 11 bases between. Germline CDR1 PRHDT, CDR2 FYEKMQ (reference sequence). In DNA form, the CDR3 reads TGTGCCAGCAGCTCTCGGACAGCTGAGCAGTACTTC. It is translated as CASSSRTAEQYF.

The chain employs TRBV19 and TRBJ1-2; D remains ambiguous. CDR1 is LNHDA and CDR2 is SQIVND in the germline V gene (reference sequence). The V end was cut by 7 bases, the J end by 7 bases, with 19 bases between. CDR3 length: 14 residues. CDR3 region: CASTSSGVGSGYTF. CDR3 DNA sequence: TGTGCCAGTACTTCGTCGGGTGTCGGTAGTGGCTACACCTTC.

The chain has TRBV13 and TRBJ1-1; 7 bases fit TRBD1. Germline CDR1 and CDR2: PRHDT and FYEKMQ (reference sequence). The CDR3 extends over 17 amino acids. Trimming removed 4 bases from V and 2 bases from J; junction bases left unmatched: 13. As DNA, the CDR3 is TGTGCCAGCAGCTCCCGCAGGTGGGACAGAGAAAACACTGAAGCTTTCTTT. As protein: CASSSRRWDRENTEAFF.

This chain uses TRBV18 with TRBJ2-7, with D unresolved. The CDR3 has 14 amino acids. V dropped 0 bases and J dropped 4 bases, with 10 bases sitting between them. Germline V gene sequence: CDR1 KGHSH, CDR2 LQKENI. The CDR3 DNA sequence: TGTGCCAGCTCACCACCCGCTTTGGCTTACGAGCAGTACTTC. Translating gives CASSPPALAYEQYF. The full variable domain, its missing parts supplied by reference TRBV18 and TRBJ2-7, is NAGVMQNPRHLVRRRGQEARLRCSPMKGHSHVYWYRQLPEEGLKFMVYLQKENIIDESGMPKERFSAEFPKEGPSILRIQQVVRGDSAAYFCASSPPALAYEQYFGPGTRLTVT.

The genes are TRBV10-1 and TRBJ2-3; weak D call: TRBD2 (5 bases). The CDR3 is 14 residues long. Germline-derived CDR1 and CDR2 are WNHNN and SYGVQD (reference sequence). V was shortened by 4 bases and J by 0 bases, with 8 bases between the two germline ends. The CDR3 is CASSGLLSTDTQYF. In nucleotides, the CDR3 is TGCGCCAGCAGTGGACTACTTAGCACAGATACGCAGTATTTT.

The J gene is TRBJ2-7, the V gene TRBV5-1; 14 bases map to TRBD2. There are 17 residues in the CDR3. The J segment lost 5 bases and the V segment lost 5 bases, leaving 12 bases of the junction unmatched. Germline CDR1 reads SGHRS; CDR2 reads YFSETQ. The CDR3 region is CASSVGPGTSGRDEQYF. The CDR3 DNA reads TGCGCCAGCAGTGTCGGTCCCGGGACTAGCGGGAGAGACGAGCAGTACTTC.

This clone has just a few counts. The chain joins TRBV19 to TRBJ2-7, with D perhaps matching TRBD2 (7 bases). The CDR3 spans 17 residues. V dropped 3 bases and J dropped 5 bases, with 23 bases sitting between them. Germline values: CDR1 LNHDA, CDR2 SQIVND (reference sequence). In DNA form, the CDR3 reads TGTGCCAGTAGTATCGCGATCACCCACGGGGGGCTCGACGAGCAGTACTTC. Its protein product is CASSIAITHGGLDEQYF.

The chain recombines TRBV5-4 with TRBJ2-5; D perhaps matches TRBD2 (5 bases). From germline, CDR1 is SGHNT and CDR2 YYREEE (reference sequence). This CDR3 is 14 amino acids long. Between the trimmed V and J ends, which lost 4 bases and 0 bases, there was a span of 10 bases. The CDR3 here is CASSPAGDQETQYF. In DNA, the CDR3 is TGTGCCAGCAGCCCAGCCGGGGACCAAGAGACCCAGTACTTC.